Shown below are 27 T cell receptor beta chains from a single sample sequenced in a study of persistence of HIV-infected CD4 T cells. Sequencing used immunoSEQ version 4 in survey mode. Libraries were prepared by immunoSEQ multiplex PCR; TCRdb keeps only in-frame clonotypes and omits some of them. This sample has 30,000 to 40,000 clones; approximately 80% occur once, and the top ten carry about 20%. For these receptors, no antigen is known. An overlapping HIV-1 Gag peptide pool stimulated these cells at roughly 1 ug/peptide/mL. Sorted nonresponding memory CD4+ T cells were CD40L-negative, CD69-negative, CD45RO-high. Source: CD4+ T cells sorted from PBMCs after approximately 19-hour stimulation, taken from a patient who received antiretroviral therapy. Source of these receptors: an adult woman with HIV who was CMV-seropositive.

This chain links TRBV10-3 with TRBJ1-3, with 7 bases lining up with TRBD1. Unmatched junction bases numbered 10, after V lost 3 bases and J lost 8 bases. This CDR3 is built from 15 residues. Germline assignment: CDR1 ENHRY and CDR2 SYGVKD. CDR3 sequence: CAISERGLSGDTIYF. CDR3 DNA: TGTGCCATCAGTGAAAGGGGGCTTAGCGGAGACACCATATATTTT.

This clone has more than one count but fewer than ten. The chain has TRBV18 and TRBJ1-5; weak D call: TRBD1 (5 bases). CDR3 length: 16 residues. V lost 0 bases, J lost 5 bases, and 14 bases lay in between. Germline V gives CDR1 KGHSH, CDR2 LQKENI. CDR3: CASSPPTTAPYQPQHF. In nucleotides, the CDR3 is TGTGCCAGCTCACCACCGACGACAGCGCCTTATCAGCCCCAGCATTTT.

The J gene is TRBJ2-3, the V gene TRBV5-1; 7 bases line up with TRBD1. This CDR3 spans 17 amino acids. The junction had 13 bases not matched to a gene; V was cut back by 5 bases and J by 1 base. Germline-derived CDR1 and CDR2 are SGHRS and YFSETQ. CDR3 amino acids: CASRWGTRQGRTDTQYF. CDR3 bases: TGCGCCAGCAGATGGGGTACGAGACAGGGTCGCACAGATACGCAGTATTTT.

This chain uses TRBV5-1 with TRBJ1-2; D not resolved. Between the trimmed V and J ends, which lost 1 base and 4 bases, there was a span of 11 bases. CDR3 length equals 14 residues. Germline CDR1 reads SGHRS; CDR2 reads YFSETQ. The CDR3 DNA reads as TGCGCCAGCAGCTTGCAAGTACCTCCCTATGGCTACACCTTC. This gives the protein CASSLQVPPYGYTF.

The chain joins TRBV18 to TRBJ2-5; D gene uncertain. There are 12 residues in the CDR3. V was clipped by 3 bases and J by 5 bases, with 7 bases between them. Per the germline V gene, CDR1 is KGHSH and CDR2 is LQKENI. CDR3 loop: CASSPNGETQYF. The CDR3 DNA follows: TGTGCCAGCTCACCGAACGGTGAGACCCAGTACTTC.

The table lists this clone with a count of one. V gene TRBV25-1 combines with J gene TRBJ2-6, with unresolved D. From germline, CDR1 is MGHDK and CDR2 SYGVNS. Trimming left V 2 bases short and J 0 bases short, with 11 bases between. There are 17 residues in the CDR3. CDR3 loop: CASSERWGSSGANVLTF. The CDR3 nucleotides read TGTGCCAGCAGTGAAAGGTGGGGAAGCTCTGGGGCCAACGTCCTGACTTTC.

In its sample, this clone was seen once. The same CDR3 also results from other DNA sequences found in this sample. This chain links TRBV5-1 with TRBJ2-2; perhaps TRBD2 as D (5 bases). CDR1 and CDR2 (germline): SGHRS, YFSETQ. The CDR3 is made up of 14 amino acids. V lost 5 bases, J lost 1 base, and 9 bases lay in between. CDR3 nucleotides: TGCGCCAGCAGTTCCGGGGAGAACACCGGGGAGCTGTTTTTT. It encodes CASSSGENTGELFF.

The V call is TRBV6-5, the J call TRBJ2-3; maybe TRBD1 (5 bases). V lost 5 bases and J 0 bases, leaving 12 bases between the germline ends. The length of the CDR3 is 15 residues. Germline V CDR1 and CDR2: MNHEY, SVGAGI. CDR3 amino acids: CASSRQGTSTDTQYF. CDR3 sequence (DNA): TGTGCCAGCAGTCGGCAGGGTACTAGCACAGATACGCAGTATTTT.

The chain has TRBV5-6 and TRBJ2-3; tentative D call: TRBD1 (6 bases). Germline assignment: CDR1 SGHDT and CDR2 YYEEEE. V was pared by 1 base and J by 4 bases, with 13 bases between. The CDR3 runs 15 residues. In DNA form, the CDR3 reads TGTGCCAGCAGCTTGTCCCGGGACAAGTCAGATACGCAGTATTTT. Translation: CASSLSRDKSDTQYF. Full variable domain (rest looked up from reference TRBV5-6 and TRBJ2-3): DAGVTQSPTHLIKTRGQQVTLRCSPKSGHDTVSWYQQALGQGPQFIFQYYEEEERQRGNFPDRFSGHQFPNYSSELNVNALLLGDSALYLCASSLSRDKSDTQYFGPGTRLTVL.

The rearrangement joins TRBV6-1 to TRBJ1-1, with 8 bases that match TRBD1. With V trimmed by 8 bases and J by 2 bases, 4 bases remained unmatched. The CDR3 totals 13 residues. CDR1 and CDR2 (germline): MNHNS, SASEGT. For the CDR3, the DNA is TGTGCCAGCGTCGACAGGGGAAACACTGAAGCTTTCTTT. Translation gives CASVDRGNTEAFF.

A few counts support this clone. J is TRBJ1-6 and V is TRBV6-1; D may be TRBD1 (5 bases). The CDR3 runs 16 residues. Deletions cut 2 bases from V and 5 bases from J, with 13 bases between. Germline V gene lookup returns CDR1 MNHNS and CDR2 SASEGT. CDR3 sequence (DNA): TGTGCCAGCAGTGAAATGGGGCCCAGAAATAATTCACCCCTCCACTTT. Residues: CASSEMGPRNNSPLHF.

This clone was detected once. The V and J genes are TRBV19 and TRBJ2-7, with D possibly being TRBD2 (5 bases). This CDR3 has 13 residues. CDR1 LNHDA and CDR2 SQIVND come from the germline V gene (reference sequence). Trimming shortened V by 8 bases and J by 1 base, and 12 bases separated the two germline ends. The CDR3 DNA reads as TGTGCCAGTCGGGCTGGGAGTTCCTACGAGCAGTACTTC. Residues: CASRAGSSYEQYF.

J is TRBJ1-5 and V is TRBV29-1; TRBD1 matches 7 bases. The CDR3 is made up of 12 amino acids. Germline trimming cut 6 bases from V and 4 bases from J; bases unmatched to any gene: 3. From germline, CDR1 is SQVTM and CDR2 ANQGSEA. For the CDR3, the DNA is TGCAGCGTCGGGACAGCGAATCAGCCCCAGCATTTT. It yields the protein CSVGTANQPQHF.

The chain employs TRBV29-1 and TRBJ2-5, with D possibly TRBD2 on 5 matching bases. Trimming cost V 5 bases and J 4 bases, with 17 bases left between them. Germline values: CDR1 SQVTM, CDR2 ANQGSEA. The CDR3 sequence is 14 residues long. The CDR3 bases are TGCAGCGTTTCCGTCGGGATCCGGGGAGAGACCCAGTACTTC. Amino acids: CSVSVGIRGETQYF.

The chain recombines TRBV6-5 with TRBJ1-1; 9 bases agree with TRBD1. This CDR3 region has 14 residues. J gave up 1 base and V 8 bases, and 5 bases lay outside the gene matches. Per germline, CDR1 MNHEY and CDR2 SVGAGI. The CDR3 protein is CASLTGGANTEAFF. Written as DNA, the CDR3 is TGTGCCAGCTTAACAGGGGGCGCGAACACTGAAGCTTTCTTT.

The chain couples TRBV5-1 to TRBJ1-1; no clear D gene. Germline V lookup: CDR1 SGHRS, CDR2 YFSETQ. The CDR3 loop spans 17 amino acids. V was cut by 4 bases and J by 11 bases, with 30 bases left in between. CDR3 bases: TGCGCCAGCAGCCCGAAGGAACCTCGACCCGACCTTGTGGGGGCTTTCTTT. Translating it yields CASSPKEPRPDLVGAFF. Variable domain in full (rest from reference TRBV5-1 and TRBJ1-1): KAGVTQTPRYLIKTRGQQVTLSCSPISGHRSVSWYQQTPGQGLQFLFEYFSETQRNKGNFPGRFSGRQFSNSRSEMNVSTLELGDSALYLCASSPKEPRPDLVGAFFGQGTRLTVV.

The chain uses TRBV24-1 and TRBJ2-1; 8 bases are shared with TRBD2. Germline values: CDR1 KGHDR, CDR2 SFDVKD. V dropped 9 bases and J dropped 3; count of bases not matched to a gene: 9. CDR3 size: 15 residues. CDR3 residues: CATDPGGVLYNEQFF. The CDR3 DNA reads as TGTGCCACCGACCCCGGGGGGGTCCTCTACAATGAGCAGTTCTTC.

The chain employs TRBV5-5 and TRBJ1-1; 9 bases map to TRBD1. V was clipped by 8 bases and J by 0 bases; unmatched bases: 8. The CDR3 is 15 residues long. Looked up from germline, CDR1 is SGHKS and CDR2 is YYEKEE (reference sequence). CDR3 nucleotides: TGTGCCAGTGGGGGACAGGGACGTTTGAACACTGAAGCTTTCTTT. Its translation: CASGGQGRLNTEAFF.

The chain is built from TRBV14 and TRBJ1-1; D is uncertain. CDR3 length equals 13 residues. Germline CDR1 SGHDN, CDR2 FVKESK. The V end was cut by 1 base, the J end by 5 bases, with 8 bases between. The chain's CDR3 is CASSQGTTTEAFF. CDR3 DNA: TGTGCCAGCAGCCAAGGTACTACGACTGAAGCTTTCTTT. The full variable domain, rest sourced from reference TRBV14 and TRBJ1-1, is EAGVTQFPSHSVIEKGQTVTLRCDPISGHDNLYWYRRVMGKEIKFLLHFVKESKQDESGMPNNRFLAERTGGTYSTLKVQPAELEDSGVYFCASSQGTTTEAFFGQGTRLTVV.

Only one count was recorded for this clone. V is TRBV2 and J is TRBJ2-1; 9 bases are a match to TRBD1. Germline trimming cut 6 bases from V and 3 bases from J; bases unmatched to any gene: 6. The germline gives CDR1 SNHLY, CDR2 FYNNEI. The CDR3 is 15 amino acids. The CDR3 DNA reads TGTGCCAGCAGCGTAGGGGGACAGGGCTACAATGAGCAGTTCTTC. Translating it yields CASSVGGQGYNEQFF.

This rearrangement joins TRBV25-1 to TRBJ1-6; D gene uncertain. V dropped 4 bases and J dropped 5 bases, with 9 bases sitting between them. CDR1 is MGHDK and CDR2 is SYGVNS in the germline V gene. This CDR3 spans 14 amino acids. The CDR3 DNA follows: TGTGCCAGCAGTGGAGCGGCCAATAATTCACCCCTCCACTTT. This codes for CASSGAANNSPLHF.

The CDR3 DNA follows: TGCAGCGTTGACCAGCGGGAGAGGGAGACCCAGTACTTC. This translates into CSVDQRERETQYF. The chain carries TRBV29-1 and TRBJ2-5, with TRBD2 matching 8 bases. V dropped 3 bases and J dropped 5; count of bases not matched to a gene: 5. The CDR3 runs to 13 residues. The germline V gene encodes CDR1 SQVTM and CDR2 ANQGSEA.

This clone was observed a few times. The chain employs TRBV5-1 and TRBJ1-2; 8 nucleotides agree with TRBD1. The CDR3 contains 13 residues. Trimming cost V 4 bases and J 8 bases; bases outside gene matches: 7. Germline values: CDR1 SGHRS, CDR2 YFSETQ. CDR3 region: CASSLGQGDGYTF. CDR3 nucleotide sequence: TGCGCCAGCAGCCTCGGACAGGGCGACGGCTACACCTTC.

This chain links TRBV9 with TRBJ2-1; 7 bases agree with TRBD1. CDR3 length: 16 residues. Per germline, CDR1 SGDLS and CDR2 YYNGEE. Trimming removed 0 bases from V and 4 bases from J; junction bases left unmatched: 7. CDR3 nucleotides: TGTGCCAGCAGCGTAGATCCGGGACAGACATACAATGAGCAGTTCTTC. This encodes CASSVDPGQTYNEQFF.

The V call is TRBV19, the J call TRBJ2-7; maybe TRBD2 (6 bases). The CDR3 length is 12 residues. Germline CDR1 LNHDA, CDR2 SQIVND (reference sequence). Trimming cost V 4 bases and J 6 bases, with 10 bases left between them. The CDR3 reads CASSTPGGEQYF. The DNA of the CDR3 is TGTGCCAGTAGTACGCCCGGGGGCGAGCAGTACTTC.

This CDR3 reads CASSLQGSLTDTQYF. CDR3 DNA: TGTGCCAGCAGCTTACAGGGGAGTCTGACAGATACGCAGTATTTT. This chain links TRBV14 with TRBJ2-3, with TRBD1 identical over 7 bases. CDR1 and CDR2 (germline): SGHDN, FVKESK. J gave up 3 bases and V 5 bases, and 8 bases lay outside the gene matches. The CDR3 consists of 15 residues.

The rearrangement uses TRBV30 and TRBJ2-2, with TRBD2 matching 7 bases. The CDR3 has 13 residues. Germline-derived CDR1 and CDR2 are GTSNPN and SVGIG (reference sequence). Losses at the gene ends were 2 bases for V and 7 bases for J; bases not matched to a gene: 4. CDR3 in amino acids: CAWSRASGGELFF. CDR3 bases: TGTGCCTGGAGTAGGGCTAGCGGCGGGGAGCTGTTTTTT.